The T cell receptor (beta chain) under discussion was sequenced for a study of T cells in tuberculosis listed by TCRdb under 2018. Background for the entire study: To characterize T cells specific for the mycobacterial lipid antigen glucose monomycolate (GMM), the study used CD1B tetramers together with high-throughput TCR immunosequencing.

A distance of 6 bases separates the germline ends of V and J, which lose 0 bases and 5 bases respectively. CDR1 and CDR2, looked up from the germline V gene (reference sequence), are SGHNT and YYREEE. The CDR3 has 14 amino acids, counting the end cysteine and phenylalanine. Just CDR3 DNA is preserved here, 42 bases in frame from base 1. PBMC were thawed, rested overnight, stained with GMM-loaded CD1B tetramer, a Live/Dead dye and anti-CD3, and then sorted on a FACS Aria II. The CD1B tetramers were loaded with C32 glucose monomycolate that had been purified from Rhodococcus equi. PBMC used for tetramer sorting had been depleted of CD14-expressing monocytes for a separate study before cryopreservation. From each donor, roughly 96,000 tetramer-negative cells were also sorted and analyzed side by side with the tetramer-positive cells. GMM-loaded CD1B tetramers were used to sort antigen-specific T cells from four healthy South African adults.

Because TCR-alpha and TCR-beta chains were sequenced unpaired, no information on chain pairing was available. The immunoSEQ multiplex PCR assay was used to generate TCR libraries, with TCR-beta and/or TCR-alpha/delta assays applied to each sample. The amplified TCR libraries were sequenced on the Illumina high-throughput platform. The authors processed their data as follows. Clustering and dimensionality reduction relied on pairwise TCRdist distances among GMM-specific receptors from T cells that were either sorted ex vivo or expanded in vitro. Sequence motifs defined by gene usage and CDR3 content were tested for enrichment in tetramer-positive versus tetramer-negative populations. The clones in this table, taken by TCRdb from immuneACCESS, are in-frame only. Not every clone is retained; where verified, under half of the shortfall comes from an unresolved V gene, and the cause of the rest is unknown. V and J calls and clone size come straight from that table; D and trimming were deduced from the DNA. Counted in this sample were 70,000 to 95,000 clones; more than 75% of them appeared once. The ten largest clones add up to about 1.9% of the sample.

The study at large found these results: T cells that bind the CD1B-GMM tetramer with low affinity may have been missed by the stringent sort gate.

Note on this clone: Per-base quality was not reported, and no clone a single base away is much larger than it. The same CDR3 can be traced to other DNA sequences in this sample.

This clonotype was sampled from an adult woman with latent tuberculosis. The chain couples TRBV5-4 to TRBJ1-6; the D gene lacks a confident call. The specimen sequenced was CD1b-GMM tetramer-negative cells sorted from PBMCs. The cell subset or site label, as the study defines it: T cells not binding CD1B-GMM tetramer, sorted from same donor. For the CDR3, the sequence is CASSLGTDNSPLHF. The sequence in DNA is TGTGCCAGCAGCTTGGGGACTGATAATTCACCCCTCCACTTT.